This T cell receptor (beta chain) was documented in a study of T-cell reconstitution after alpha-beta-depleted transplantation in children. Germline CDR1 is DFQATT and CDR2 is SNEGSKA (reference sequence). V was cut by 6 bases and J by 5 bases, with 10 bases left in between. The CDR3 has 11 amino acids. For TCRbeta, the library was prepared with unique molecular identifiers. Using its own MiXCR run on the PCR reads, TCRdb lists one record per CDR3 protein. Of about 610,000 distinct CDR3 sequences listed, over 9.5% are singletons. This clonotype was seen a few times. The sample in question was PBMCs from the stem cell graft donor, obtained from the stem cell graft. The clonotype was recovered from a human donor who donated a stem cell graft to a child with acute myeloid leukemia. The chain uses TRBV20-1 and TRBJ2-5, with D possibly being TRBD2 (5 bases). DNA of the CDR3: TGCAGTGCCCATCGAGGGGAGACCCAGTACTTC. Protein sequence: CSAHRGETQYF.